This T cell receptor beta chain was found in a study of blood T cell repertoires in COVID-19. Study as a whole: The United States, Italy and Spain provided the acute and convalescent COVID-19 samples. Nucleic acid was either cDNA or gDNA, and it came from T cells, B-cell-depleted T cells, or PBMCs.

Produced via immunoSEQ multiplex PCR; TCRdb's table is partial and in-frame only. The sample lists more than 65,000 clones, around 83% occurring once. The CDR3 is 15 residues long. Trimming took off 0 bases at V and 5 bases at J, with 10 bases between the two ends. Germline V lookup: CDR1 ENHRY, CDR2 SYGVKD. The sample consisted of peripheral blood. The chain has TRBV10-3 and TRBJ2-2; D unclear. The sequence was obtained from an elderly woman with acute or convalescent COVID-19. The chain's CDR3 is CAISESPAGTGELFF. The CDR3 DNA reads TGTGCCATCAGTGAGTCCCCGGCCGGGACCGGGGAGCTGTTTTTT.